The 20 T cell receptor beta chains given below trace back to one sample, sequenced in a study of blood T cell repertoires in COVID-19 (TCRdb year 2020). The library was obtained by the immunoSEQ multiplex PCR assay. In TCRdb, the immuneACCESS table is reduced to in-frame sequences with V and J assigned. These tables do not hold every clone; where another copy was compared, an unresolved V gene accounts for under half, and the others remain unexplained. The sample contains about 140,000 clones, 75% to 90% of them found a single time. Of the sample, roughly 4.9% is held by the ten largest clones. What was sequenced was PBMCs or T cells enriched from blood (not recorded which). The receptors here all came from a man in his 70s who had been exposed to COVID-19.

This clone was counted a few times. V is TRBV6-2 or TRBV6-3 and J is TRBJ2-3; TRBD2 agrees at 9 bases. V shed 2 bases and J 0 bases; nucleotides not matched to a gene: 0. This CDR3 contains 15 residues. Germline assignment: CDR1 MNHEY and CDR2 SVGEGT. DNA for the CDR3: TGTGCCAGCAGTTACACTAGCGGGAGCACAGATACGCAGTATTTT. As protein: CASSYTSGSTDTQYF.

This clone has only one observation. V and J are TRBV28 and TRBJ1-5; D remains ambiguous. Germline CDR1 and CDR2: MDHEN and SYDVKM. V lost 5 bases, J lost 7 bases, and 12 bases lay in between. The CDR3 runs 13 residues. The DNA of the CDR3 is TGTGCCAGCAGTGCCAGCAGGATCCAGCCCCAGCATTTT. This codes for CASSASRIQPQHF.

The chain is built from TRBV10-1 and TRBJ2-3, with 8 bases lining up with TRBD2. V gave up 3 bases and J gave up 0 bases; unmatched junction bases: 8. Germline V gene data show CDR1 as WNHNN and CDR2 as SYGVQD (reference sequence). The CDR3 has 17 residues. Here the CDR3 DNA reads TGCGCCAGCAGTGATGCGGCGGGAGGCCATAGCACAGATACGCAGTATTTT. Protein sequence: CASSDAAGGHSTDTQYF.

The chain joins TRBV24-1 to TRBJ1-5; D is uncertain. Germline V gene sequence: CDR1 KGHDR, CDR2 SFDVKD. This CDR3 is built from 14 residues. V dropped 4 bases and J dropped 5 bases, with 11 bases sitting between them. The CDR3 DNA is TGTGCCACCAGTGACGGGTTGGGTTATCAGCCCCAGCATTTT. Amino acids: CATSDGLGYQPQHF.

In this sample, this clone turned up a few times. The V gene is TRBV5-8, the J gene TRBJ1-2; tentative D call: TRBD1 (6 bases). V lost 4 bases, J lost 0 bases, and 13 bases lay in between. Germline-derived CDR1 and CDR2 are SGHTS and YDEGEE. The CDR3 extends over 15 amino acids. In DNA form, the CDR3 reads TGTGCCAGCAGCCGATCGGGACAAACTAACTATGGCTACACCTTC. Its translation: CASSRSGQTNYGYTF.

The chain employs TRBV20-1 and TRBJ1-3; weak D call: TRBD1 (5 bases). CDR3 length: 13 amino acids. Germline-derived CDR1 and CDR2 are DFQATT and SNEGSKA (reference sequence). V gave up 3 bases and J gave up 4 bases, with 10 bases separating them. CDR3 sequence (DNA): TGCAGTGCTAGTTTTCGGGGGGGAAACACCATATATTTT. Its translation is CSASFRGGNTIYF.

This chain links TRBV18 with TRBJ2-1; 8 bases map to TRBD2. The V segment lost 2 bases and the J segment 8 bases; nucleotides outside the gene matches: 11. This CDR3 region has 16 residues. Germline CDR1 is KGHSH and CDR2 is LQKENI. The CDR3 reads CASSPTSRGAIDEQFF. The DNA for the CDR3 is TGTGCCAGCTCACCAACGTCGCGGGGGGCCATCGATGAGCAGTTCTTC.

V is TRBV6-5 and J is TRBJ1-6; no clear D gene. Trimming took 6 bases from V and 17 from J, leaving 20 bases between them. The CDR3 extends over 13 amino acids. Germline CDR1 reads MNHEY; CDR2 reads SVGAGI. CDR3 region: CASSPVGGEDIHF. CDR3 DNA: TGTGCCAGCAGCCCCGTGGGTGGTGAAGACATCCACTTT.

This chain joins TRBV29-1 and TRBJ2-4; D is unresolved. Trimming stripped 0 bases from V and 5 bases from J, with 8 bases between. This CDR3 region has 13 residues. The germline gives CDR1 SQVTM, CDR2 ANQGSEA. This CDR3 reads CSVEEPSENIQYF. In DNA form, the CDR3 reads TGCAGCGTTGAAGAACCCAGCGAAAACATTCAGTACTTC.

The chain carries TRBV13 and TRBJ1-2; 12 nucleotides match TRBD1. V was pared by 6 bases and J by 7 bases, with 12 bases of the junction left unmatched. CDR1 is PRHDT, CDR2 FYEKMQ, per germline (reference sequence). The CDR3 has 16 residues. CDR3 nucleotide sequence: TGTGCCAGCAGTTACAACTCCGGGACAGGGGGCTTTGGCTACACCTTC. Protein sequence: CASSYNSGTGGFGYTF.

This chain joins TRBV5-6 and TRBJ2-7, with 7 bases matching TRBD2. V trimming: 4 bases; J trimming: 5 bases; junction bases outside the gene matches: 6. There are 13 residues in the CDR3. Looked up from germline, CDR1 is SGHDT and CDR2 is YYEEEE. The CDR3 protein is CASSPQGGNEQYF. CDR3 in DNA: TGTGCCAGCAGCCCCCAGGGAGGGAACGAGCAGTACTTC.

This clone showed up just a few times. V usage is TRBV14 and J usage is TRBJ1-5; the match to TRBD1 covers 9 bases. The CDR3 covers 15 residues. V lost 3 bases, J lost 6 bases, and 6 bases stayed unmatched. Germline CDR1 and CDR2: SGHDN and FVKESK. The CDR3 DNA sequence: TGTGCCAGCAGCCAGGGAGGGACAGGGTTTCAGCCCCAGCATTTT. Translation: CASSQGGTGFQPQHF.

This clone was seen only once. The chain links TRBV7-2 to TRBJ2-3; D not resolved. From germline, CDR1 is SGHTA and CDR2 FQGNSA. The CDR3 is made up of 14 amino acids. V dropped 6 bases and J dropped 0 bases, with 10 bases sitting between them. This chain's CDR3 is CASSSPFSTDTQYF. The CDR3 DNA is TGTGCCAGCAGTTCCCCCTTTAGCACAGATACGCAGTATTTT.

This chain links TRBV6-1 with TRBJ2-7; 16 bases fit TRBD2. The length of the CDR3 is 17 residues. V was pared by 4 bases and J by 3 bases, with 6 bases of the junction left unmatched. Per the germline V gene, CDR1 is MNHNS and CDR2 is SASEGT. The CDR3 nucleotides are TGTGCCAGCAGTGGACCGGGACTAGCGGGAGGGGGCTACGAGCAGTACTTC. Residues: CASSGPGLAGGGYEQYF.

In its sample, this clone was seen once. The gene calls are TRBV16 and TRBJ1-5, with TRBD1 as a possible D gene (5 bases). V lost 4 bases and J 1 base, leaving 14 bases between the germline ends. Germline loops: CDR1 KGHSY, CDR2 FQNENV. The CDR3 length is 16 residues. CDR3 nucleotides: TGTGCCAGCAGCCCCCAGGCCGGACAAAGCAATCAGCCCCAGCATTTT. It specifies CASSPQAGQSNQPQHF.

J is TRBJ2-1 and V is TRBV27; TRBD1 aligns across 10 bases. V trimming: 6 bases; J trimming: 2 bases; junction bases outside the gene matches: 4. The CDR3 is 15 amino acids. Germline V lookup: CDR1 MNHEY, CDR2 SMNVEV (reference sequence). Here the CDR3 reads CASRSGQGAYNEQFF. The CDR3 coding sequence is TGTGCCAGCAGATCCGGACAGGGGGCCTACAATGAGCAGTTCTTC.

The sample holds one count of this clone. This chain joins TRBV29-1 and TRBJ2-3; 8 bases match TRBD2. The CDR3 covers 15 residues. V was clipped by 6 bases and J by 2 bases; unmatched bases: 10. The germline V gene encodes CDR1 SQVTM and CDR2 ANQGSEA. This CDR3 is CSVGELAGYTDTQYF. For the CDR3, the DNA is TGCAGCGTGGGAGAGCTAGCGGGTTACACAGATACGCAGTATTTT.

The chain couples TRBV28 to TRBJ1-2; TRBD1 might be the D (5 bases). Germline values: CDR1 MDHEN, CDR2 SYDVKM. The germline V and J ends were trimmed by 10 bases and 4 bases, with 13 bases remaining between them. There are 12 residues in the CDR3. The CDR3 coding sequence is TGTGCCACCTGGGGGGGGAGCTATGGCTACACCTTC. Translation gives CATWGGSYGYTF.

The J gene is TRBJ1-3, the V gene TRBV5-4; D unclear. V lost 4 bases, J lost 0 bases, and 14 bases lay in between. Germline V lookup: CDR1 SGHNT, CDR2 YYREEE (reference sequence). CDR3 size: 16 residues. CDR3: CASSRHESYSGNTIYF. The CDR3 DNA reads as TGTGCCAGCAGCCGCCACGAGAGCTACTCTGGAAACACCATATATTTT. Using reference TRBV5-4 and TRBJ1-3 for the parts outside the CDR3, the full variable domain is ETGVTQSPTHLIKTRGQQVTLRCSSQSGHNTVSWYQQALGQGPQFIFQYYREEENGRGNFPPRFSGLQFPNYSSELNVNALELDDSALYLCASSRHESYSGNTIYFGEGSWLTVV.

Written as DNA, the CDR3 is TGTGCCAGCAGTTCAAGGGGGTTGTTCTACGAGCAGTACTTC. This gives the protein CASSSRGLFYEQYF. The genes are TRBV27 and TRBJ2-7; tentative D call: TRBD1 (6 bases). The germline gives CDR1 MNHEY, CDR2 SMNVEV (reference sequence). The CDR3 spans 14 residues. The V end was cut by 4 bases, the J end by 3 bases, with 13 bases between.